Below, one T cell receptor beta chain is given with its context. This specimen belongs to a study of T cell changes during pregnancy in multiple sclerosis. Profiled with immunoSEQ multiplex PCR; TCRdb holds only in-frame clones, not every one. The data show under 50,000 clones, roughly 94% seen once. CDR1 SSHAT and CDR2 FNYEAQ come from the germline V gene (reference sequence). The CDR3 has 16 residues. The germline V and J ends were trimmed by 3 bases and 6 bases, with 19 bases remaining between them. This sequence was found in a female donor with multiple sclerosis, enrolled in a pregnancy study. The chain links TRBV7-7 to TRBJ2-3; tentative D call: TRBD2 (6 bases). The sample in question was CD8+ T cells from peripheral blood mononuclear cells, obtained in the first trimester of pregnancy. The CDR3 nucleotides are TGTGCCAGCAGCTTGGTTTGGGGAGGTGGTACGGATACGCAGTATTTT. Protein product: CASSLVWGGGTDTQYF.